Shown below are 14 T cell receptor beta chains from a single sample sequenced in a study of beta chain features in type 1 diabetes (dated by TCRdb to the late 2010s). The library came from the immunoSEQ multiplex PCR assay. All of the isolated RNA was reverse transcribed with the High Capacity cDNA Reverse Transcription Kit, so expressed TCRB transcripts were sequenced. The table was pulled from immuneACCESS by TCRdb, which kept in-frame rearrangements only. Such tables lose some clones; where checked, under half of the loss comes from unresolved V genes, and the rest has no known cause. The sample table shows about 620,000 clones, and about 16% are seen once. About 0.093% of the sample is held by the ten biggest clonotypes. The sequenced material came from naive CD4+ T cells from blood. The cell subset or site label for this specimen denotes: true naive CD4+ T cells. Receptors originate from a man between 18 and 29 years old in good health.

V is TRBV15 and J is TRBJ1-5, with 8 nucleotides matching TRBD1. After removal of 0 bases from V and 1 base from J, the junction contained 8 bases not matched to a gene. Looked up from germline, CDR1 is LNHNV and CDR2 is YYDKDF (reference sequence). The CDR3 has 18 amino acids. CDR3 residues: CATSRDRTGKKSNQPQHF. Here the CDR3 DNA reads TGTGCCACCAGCAGAGATCGGACAGGGAAAAAAAGCAATCAGCCCCAGCATTTT.

The J gene is TRBJ1-2, the V gene TRBV28; D is unresolved. The germline gives CDR1 MDHEN, CDR2 SYDVKM. CDR3 length: 12 amino acids. The germline V and J ends were trimmed by 2 bases and 8 bases, with 9 bases remaining between them. CDR3 in amino acids: CASSLGVLGYTF. The CDR3 DNA reads as TGTGCCAGCAGTTTAGGGGTACTAGGCTACACCTTC.

This chain connects TRBV6-5 to TRBJ1-2; 7 bases map to TRBD1. Germline-derived CDR1 and CDR2 are MNHEY and SVGAGI. V shed 6 bases, J shed 1 base, and the junction held 8 bases outside the gene matches. This CDR3 is 15 amino acids long. CDR3 in amino acids: CASSWDSRVNYGYTF. CDR3 nucleotide sequence: TGTGCCAGCAGCTGGGACAGCCGGGTTAACTATGGCTACACCTTC.

The chain employs TRBV25-1 and TRBJ2-1, with 9 bases identical to TRBD1. Germline trimming cut 4 bases from V and 1 base from J; bases unmatched to any gene: 8. The CDR3 is 17 residues long. The germline gives CDR1 MGHDK, CDR2 SYGVNS. The CDR3 loop reads CASSGYPGTGSYNEQFF. CDR3 DNA sequence: TGTGCCAGCAGTGGATACCCCGGGACAGGGTCCTACAATGAGCAGTTCTTC.

The chain carries TRBV7-6 and TRBJ1-1, with no clear D. The germline V gene has CDR1 SGHVS and CDR2 FNYEAQ. The CDR3 loop spans 13 amino acids. Trimming left V 1 base short and J 3 bases short, with 6 bases between. The CDR3 reads CASSLEKDTEAFF. As DNA, the CDR3 is TGTGCCAGCAGCTTAGAAAAGGACACTGAAGCTTTCTTT.

This clone showed up many times. The V and J genes are TRBV7-9 and TRBJ2-7, with TRBD1 matching over 7 bases. With V trimmed by 5 bases and J by 2 bases, 6 bases remained unmatched. The germline V gene encodes CDR1 SEHNR and CDR2 FQNEAQ (reference sequence). The CDR3 has 14 amino acids. The CDR3 DNA sequence: TGTGCCAGCAGCGTCACAGGGGCCACCTACGAGCAGTACTTC. It translates to CASSVTGATYEQYF.

The chain links TRBV7-2 to TRBJ2-2; D uncertain. Germline lookup yields CDR1 SGHTA and CDR2 FQGNSA. V was pared by 2 bases and J by 0 bases, with 19 bases between. There are 19 residues in the CDR3. CDR3 residues: CASSLLRAVGRTNTGELFF. The CDR3 DNA reads TGTGCCAGCAGCTTACTACGGGCAGTAGGGCGGACGAACACCGGGGAGCTGTTTTTT.

The V gene is TRBV19, the J gene TRBJ1-2; maybe TRBD1 (6 bases). This CDR3 comprises 15 residues. V lost 11 bases to trimming and J lost 4 bases, with 23 bases between them. CDR1 and CDR2 from the germline V gene are LNHDA and SQIVND (reference sequence). CDR3 in amino acids: CAARGAYNLGYGYTF. DNA of the CDR3: TGTGCCGCCCGGGGGGCGTACAACTTGGGCTATGGCTACACCTTC.

This clone has a handful of counts. The genes are TRBV29-1 and TRBJ1-2; D ambiguous. CDR3 length: 14 residues. Germline CDR1 and CDR2: SQVTM and ANQGSEA. The V end was cut by 1 base, the J end by 2 bases, with 11 bases between. The CDR3 spells CSVEAHGLNYGYTF. CDR3 bases: TGCAGCGTTGAAGCCCATGGGCTCAACTATGGCTACACCTTC.

This clone was picked up a small number of times. V and J are TRBV29-1 and TRBJ2-7, with TRBD2 matching over 7 bases. Unmatched junction bases numbered 10, after V lost 5 bases and J lost 6 bases. Germline V gene sequence: CDR1 SQVTM, CDR2 ANQGSEA. This CDR3 region has 13 residues. The CDR3 sequence is CSVSSGGEGEQYF. The CDR3 region has the DNA TGCAGCGTTTCTAGCGGAGGAGAGGGCGAGCAGTACTTC.

This clone showed up just a few times. This chain connects TRBV5-4 to TRBJ2-7, with TRBD2 identical over 11 bases. The J segment lost 3 bases and the V segment lost 4 bases, leaving 6 bases of the junction unmatched. Germline-derived CDR1 and CDR2 are SGHNT and YYREEE (reference sequence). The length of the CDR3 is 15 residues. CDR3 nucleotide sequence: TGTGCCAGCAGCACCCCTAGCGGGGGGAACTACGAGCAGTACTTC. This encodes CASSTPSGGNYEQYF.

The chain is built from TRBV7-2 and TRBJ2-7; weak D call: TRBD1 (6 bases). Trimming shortened V by 5 bases and J by 2 bases, and 19 bases separated the two germline ends. The CDR3 has 16 residues. From germline, CDR1 is SGHTA and CDR2 FQGNSA. In DNA form, the CDR3 reads TGTGCCAGCAGCGTACCCTTGACAGGTGTTACCTACGAGCAGTACTTC. Protein sequence: CASSVPLTGVTYEQYF.

V usage is TRBV7-9 and J usage is TRBJ2-5; the D is unclear. Germline-derived CDR1 and CDR2 are SEHNR and FQNEAQ (reference sequence). Deletions cut 1 base from V and 2 bases from J, with 8 bases between. The CDR3 has 14 amino acids. The CDR3 sequence: CASSLGLVQETQYF. CDR3 DNA: TGTGCCAGCAGCTTAGGGCTAGTTCAAGAGACCCAGTACTTC.

The rearrangement uses TRBV7-9 and TRBJ1-5; 11 positions agree with TRBD1. V lost 5 bases to trimming and J lost 6 bases; unmatched junction nucleotides: 6. The CDR3 sequence is 15 residues long. CDR1 is SEHNR and CDR2 is FQNEAQ in the germline V gene (reference sequence). DNA of the CDR3: TGTGCCAGCAGCACCGGACAGGGGGCTATTCAGCCCCAGCATTTT. This codes for CASSTGQGAIQPQHF.